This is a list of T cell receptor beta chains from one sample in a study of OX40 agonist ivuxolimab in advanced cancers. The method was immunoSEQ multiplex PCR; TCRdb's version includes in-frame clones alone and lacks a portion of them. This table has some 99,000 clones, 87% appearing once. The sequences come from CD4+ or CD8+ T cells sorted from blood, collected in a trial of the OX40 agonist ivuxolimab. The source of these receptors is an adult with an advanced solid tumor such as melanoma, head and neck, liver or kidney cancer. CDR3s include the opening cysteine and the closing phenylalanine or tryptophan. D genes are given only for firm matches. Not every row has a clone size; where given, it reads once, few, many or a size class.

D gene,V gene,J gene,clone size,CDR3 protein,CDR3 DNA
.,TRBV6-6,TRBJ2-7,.,CASSYSDVSSYEQYF,TGTGCCAGCAGTTACTCGGACGTCAGCTCCTACGAGCAGTACTTC
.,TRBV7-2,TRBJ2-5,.,CASSLVSPEETQYF,TGTGCCAGCAGCTTAGTGAGTCCCGAAGAGACCCAGTACTTC
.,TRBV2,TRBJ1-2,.,CASSDIGADYGYTF,TGTGCCAGCAGTGATATAGGGGCGGACTATGGCTACACCTTC
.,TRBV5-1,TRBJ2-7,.,CASSLQSRAGEQYF,TGCGCCAGCAGCCTCCAGTCCAGGGCGGGGGAGCAGTACTTC
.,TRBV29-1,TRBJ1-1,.,CSAGGRMNTEAFF,TGCAGCGCTGGGGGGCGGATGAACACTGAAGCTTTCTTT
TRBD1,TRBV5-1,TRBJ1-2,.,CASSAGQGARYGYTF,TGCGCCAGCAGCGCCGGACAGGGGGCAAGGTATGGCTACACCTTC
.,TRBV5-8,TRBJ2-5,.,CASSILAGTGETQYF,TGTGCCAGCAGCATTTTAGCGGGGACAGGCGAGACCCAGTACTTC
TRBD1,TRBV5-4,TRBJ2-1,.,CASSRDSPDLNEQFF,TGTGCCAGCAGCCGGGACAGCCCAGACCTCAATGAGCAGTTCTTC
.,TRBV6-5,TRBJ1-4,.,CASLKGKNEKLFF,TGTGCCAGCTTAAAGGGGAAGAATGAAAAACTGTTTTTT
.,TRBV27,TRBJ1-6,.,CASSLSMAGNSPLHF,TGTGCCAGCAGTTTATCGATGGCGGGGAATTCACCCCTCCACTTT
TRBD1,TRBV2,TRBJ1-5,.,CASTPDRGVPFF,TGTGCCAGCACCCCGGACAGGGGAGTCCCTTTTTTT
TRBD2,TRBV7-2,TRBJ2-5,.,CASSLGGVGETQYF,TGTGCCAGCAGCCTTGGGGGGGTTGGGGAGACCCAGTACTTC
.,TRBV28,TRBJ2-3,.,CASSEFSQPHTDTQYF,TGTGCCAGCAGTGAGTTTAGCCAGCCACACACAGATACGCAGTATTTT
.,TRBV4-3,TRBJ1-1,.,CASSQDVESGTEAFF,TGCGCCAGCAGCCAAGATGTTGAGTCGGGGACTGAAGCTTTCTTT
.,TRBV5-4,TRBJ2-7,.,CASSRVVSGSYEQYF,TGTGCCAGCAGCCGGGTGGTAAGCGGCTCCTACGAGCAGTACTTC
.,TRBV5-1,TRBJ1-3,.,CASSDPQGSGNTIYF,TGCGCCAGCAGCGACCCACAGGGTTCTGGAAACACCATATATTTT
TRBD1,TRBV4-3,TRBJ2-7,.,CASSQDSRGQGDYEQYF,TGCGCCAGCAGCCAAGATTCTAGGGGACAGGGGGACTACGAGCAGTACTTC
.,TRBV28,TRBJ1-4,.,CASREGSHEKLFF,TGTGCCAGCAGGGAGGGTTCGCATGAAAAACTGTTTTTT
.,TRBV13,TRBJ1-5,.,CASSGGSNQPQHF,TGTGCCAGTTCCGGGGGGAGCAATCAGCCCCAGCATTTT
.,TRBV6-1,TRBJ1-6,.,CASSEGQGRDSPLHF,TGTGCCAGCAGTGAGGGGCAGGGCCGGGATTCACCCCTCCACTTT
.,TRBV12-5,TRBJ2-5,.,CASGPDGVSETQYF,TGTGCTAGTGGTCCGGATGGGGTTTCTGAGACCCAGTACTTC
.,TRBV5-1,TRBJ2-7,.,CASSPSIVISYEQYF,TGCGCCAGCAGCCCATCGATAGTTATCTCCTACGAGCAGTACTTC
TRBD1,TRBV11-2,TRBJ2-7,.,CASSLDRGLHEQYF,TGTGCCAGCAGCTTAGACAGGGGGCTGCACGAGCAGTACTTC
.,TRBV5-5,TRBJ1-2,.,CASTLAWYYGYTF,TGTGCCAGCACCTTGGCCTGGTACTATGGCTACACCTTC
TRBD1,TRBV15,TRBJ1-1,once,CATSRGQGYVTEAFF,TGTGCCACCAGCAGGGGACAGGGGTACGTCACTGAAGCTTTCTTT
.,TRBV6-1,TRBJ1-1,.,CASLLSGVTEAFF,TGTGCCAGCCTTTTGAGCGGGGTCACTGAAGCTTTCTTT
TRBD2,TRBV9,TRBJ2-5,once,CASSVGTSGGAETQYF,TGTGCCAGCAGCGTAGGAACTAGCGGGGGGGCGGAGACCCAGTACTTC
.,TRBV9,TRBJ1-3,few,CASSPQIAGNTIYF,TGTGCCAGCAGCCCTCAAATTGCTGGAAACACCATATATTTT
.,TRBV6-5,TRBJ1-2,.,CASSRNWDYGYTF,TGTGCCAGCAGTCGCAACTGGGACTATGGCTACACCTTC
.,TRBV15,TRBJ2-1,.,CATSSRGGFYNEQFF,TGTGCCACCAGCTCCCGTGGGGGATTCTACAATGAGCAGTTCTTC
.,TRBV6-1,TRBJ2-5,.,CASSPGTSQETQYF,TGTGCCAGCAGCCCTGGGACATCCCAAGAGACCCAGTACTTC
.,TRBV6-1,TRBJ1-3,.,CASPRRGLGGNTIYF,TGTGCCAGCCCAAGGCGGGGGTTGGGGGGAAACACCATATATTTT
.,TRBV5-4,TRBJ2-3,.,CASSQATGTDTQYF,TGTGCCAGCAGCCAAGCCACCGGCACAGATACGCAGTATTTT
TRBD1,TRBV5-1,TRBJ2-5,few,CASSLEQGPQETQYF,TGCGCCAGCAGCTTGGAACAGGGGCCCCAAGAGACCCAGTACTTC
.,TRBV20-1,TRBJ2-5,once,CSAPRANF,TGCAGTGCACCAAGGGCCAACTTC
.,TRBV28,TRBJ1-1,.,CASNIWGTEAFF,TGTGCCAGCAATATTTGGGGGACTGAAGCTTTCTTT
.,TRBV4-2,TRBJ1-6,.,CASSQGQRSYNSPLHF,TGTGCCAGCAGCCAAGGACAACGCTCCTATAATTCACCCCTCCACTTT
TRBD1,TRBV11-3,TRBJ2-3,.,CASVPGGSDTQYF,TGTGCCAGCGTCCCAGGGGGCTCAGATACGCAGTATTTT
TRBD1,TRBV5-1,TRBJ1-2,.,CASSIGGQGASGYTF,TGCGCCAGCAGCATTGGAGGCCAGGGGGCGTCTGGCTACACCTTC
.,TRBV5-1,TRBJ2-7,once,CASSLRGDSYEQYF,TGCGCCAGCAGCTTAAGGGGGGACTCCTACGAGCAGTACTTC
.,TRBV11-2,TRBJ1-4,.,CASSSAVSNEKLFF,TGTGCCAGCAGCTCCGCTGTTTCTAATGAAAAACTGTTTTTT
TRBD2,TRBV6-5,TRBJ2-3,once,CASSPGLASTDTQYF,TGTGCCAGCAGTCCCGGACTAGCTAGCACAGATACGCAGTATTTT
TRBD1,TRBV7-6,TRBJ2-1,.,CASSQDRVYRNEQFF,TGTGCCAGCAGCCAGGACAGGGTATATCGCAATGAGCAGTTCTTC
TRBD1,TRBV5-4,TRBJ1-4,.,CASKSTGRPPGDNEKLFF,TGTGCCAGCAAGTCGACAGGGCGACCACCTGGAGATAATGAAAAACTGTTTTTT
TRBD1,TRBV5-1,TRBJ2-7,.,CASSLGQGARQYF,TGCGCCAGCAGCCTGGGACAGGGGGCGAGGCAGTACTTC
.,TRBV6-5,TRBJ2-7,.,CASSYPPGYEQYF,TGTGCCAGCAGTTACCCTCCCGGCTACGAGCAGTACTTC
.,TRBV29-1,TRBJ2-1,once,CSVDRADSPSHKYEQFF,TGCAGCGTTGACAGAGCTGACAGTCCGAGCCACAAGTATGAGCAGTTCTTC
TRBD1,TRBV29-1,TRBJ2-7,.,CSVAGTGITYEQYF,TGCAGCGTCGCCGGGACAGGGATCACCTACGAGCAGTACTTC
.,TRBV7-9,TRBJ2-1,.,CASSPDRFEQFF,TGTGCCAGCAGTCCCGACAGGTTTGAGCAGTTCTTC
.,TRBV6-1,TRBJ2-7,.,CASSADWGEQYF,TGTGCCAGCAGTGCTGACTGGGGCGAGCAGTACTTC
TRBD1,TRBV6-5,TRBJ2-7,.,CASRSGTGYYEQYF,TGTGCCAGCAGATCCGGGACAGGGTACTACGAGCAGTACTTC
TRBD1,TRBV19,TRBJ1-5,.,CASSIIGTGPYSNQPQHF,TGTGCCAGTAGTATTATTGGGACAGGGCCTTATAGCAATCAGCCCCAGCATTTT
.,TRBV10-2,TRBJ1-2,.,CASKDPGNYGYTF,TGCGCCAGCAAGGACCCTGGAAATTATGGCTACACCTTC
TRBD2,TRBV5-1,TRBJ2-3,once,CASSVSGAYTDTQYF,TGCGCCAGCAGCGTAAGCGGGGCCTACACAGATACGCAGTATTTT
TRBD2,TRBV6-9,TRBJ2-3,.,CASSRGGASGDPPDTQYF,TGTGCCAGCAGTCGGGGTGGGGCTAGCGGGGATCCCCCAGATACGCAGTATTTT